These 31 T cell receptor beta chains were sequenced from one sample in a study of cytomegalovirus exposure and HLA in healthy donors. The method was immunoSEQ multiplex PCR; TCRdb's version includes in-frame clones alone and lacks a portion of them. The table shows 250,000 to 300,000 clones, with about 86% occurring only once. The sequenced material came from PBMCs. These receptors all stem from a woman aged 18-29 years in good health and CMV-seronegative.

J is TRBJ1-1 and V is TRBV4-1; D may be TRBD1 (6 bases). The CDR3 consists of 18 residues. Trimming cost V 3 bases and J 1 base, with 21 bases left between them. Germline values: CDR1 MGHRA, CDR2 YSYEKL. The CDR3 sequence: CASSQKPQTGTANTEAFF. The CDR3 coding sequence is TGCGCCAGCAGCCAGAAACCTCAGACAGGTACAGCGAACACTGAAGCTTTCTTT.

V is TRBV5-1 and J is TRBJ2-5, with a possible D match to TRBD2 (6 bases). The V gene's germline CDR1 is SGHRS and CDR2 YFSETQ. There are 13 residues in the CDR3. Deletions cut 2 bases from V and 2 bases from J, with 7 bases between. CDR3 bases: TGCGCCAGCAGCTTTAGCGGTCAAGAGACCCAGTACTTC. Protein sequence: CASSFSGQETQYF.

V is TRBV5-1 and J is TRBJ2-7, with 8 bases fitting TRBD2. CDR3 length equals 13 residues. CDR1 SGHRS and CDR2 YFSETQ come from the germline V gene. V lost 0 bases to trimming and J lost 6 bases; unmatched junction nucleotides: 2. Here the CDR3 reads CASSLGTSPEQYF. In nucleotides, the CDR3 is TGCGCCAGCAGCTTGGGGACTAGCCCCGAGCAGTACTTC.

The V gene is TRBV5-6, the J gene TRBJ1-2, with D hard to call. Germline-derived CDR1 and CDR2 are SGHDT and YYEEEE. Trimming removed 2 bases at V and 4 bases at J, with 15 bases between. There are 15 residues in the CDR3. DNA of the CDR3: TGTGCCAGCAGCTTCCGGGGAGACCGACTCTATGGCTACACCTTC. Protein product: CASSFRGDRLYGYTF.

This rearrangement joins TRBV5-4 to TRBJ1-2; 10 bases agree with TRBD1. Germline assignment: CDR1 SGHNT and CDR2 YYREEE (reference sequence). V shed 4 bases, J shed 2 bases, and the junction held 5 bases outside the gene matches. The CDR3 consists of 15 residues. CDR3 sequence: CASSPTGGGNYGYTF. CDR3 coding DNA: TGTGCCAGCAGCCCGACAGGGGGCGGGAACTATGGCTACACCTTC.

This chain connects TRBV2 to TRBJ2-3; maybe TRBD2 (5 bases). Germline-derived CDR1 and CDR2 are SNHLY and FYNNEI. Trimming cost V 1 base and J 1 base, with 12 bases left between them. The CDR3 is 16 residues long. CDR3 bases: TGTGCCAGCAGTGAAGGGTTCGGGATGGGCACAGATACGCAGTATTTT. Residues: CASSEGFGMGTDTQYF.

This chain links TRBV6-4 with TRBJ1-6; TRBD1 agrees at 7 bases. This CDR3 comprises 14 residues. The J segment lost 5 bases and the V segment lost 6 bases, leaving 4 bases of the junction unmatched. The germline V gene has CDR1 MRHNA and CDR2 SNTAGT. CDR3 nucleotides: TGTGCCAGCAGAACAGGGGCCGATAATTCACCCCTCCACTTT. Translating gives CASRTGADNSPLHF.

The CDR3 nucleotides are TGTGCCAGCAGCCCCGGAGGACGCAATCAGCCCCAGCATTTT. Translating it yields CASSPGGRNQPQHF. V and J are TRBV11-2 and TRBJ1-5; D gene ambiguous. Deletions cut 5 bases from V and 2 bases from J, with 10 bases between. The CDR3 is made up of 14 amino acids. From germline, CDR1 is SGHAT and CDR2 FQNNGV.

V gene TRBV19 combines with J gene TRBJ1-4; no firm D call. Between the trimmed V and J ends, which lost 8 bases and 0 bases, there was a span of 10 bases. CDR1 and CDR2 (germline): LNHDA, SQIVND (reference sequence). There are 14 residues in the CDR3. The CDR3 nucleotides are TGTGCCAGTTATTCCTTCTCAACTAATGAAAAACTGTTTTTT. Residues: CASYSFSTNEKLFF. The full variable domain, in which reference TRBV19 and TRBJ1-4 provide the parts outside the CDR3, is DGGITQSPKYLFRKEGQNVTLSCEQNLNHDAMYWYRQDPGQGLRLIYYSQIVNDFQKGDIAEGYSVSREKKESFPLTVTSAQKNPTAFYLCASYSFSTNEKLFFGSGTQLSVL.

The chain joins TRBV30 to TRBJ2-7; D is uncertain. V lost 5 bases and J lost 2, with 16 bases in between. Germline CDR1 is GTSNPN and CDR2 is SVGIG (reference sequence). The CDR3 sequence is 14 residues long. The CDR3 region has the DNA TGTGCCTGGGCTGGCGGCCATGGTGCCTACGAGCAGTACTTC. This sequence encodes CAWAGGHGAYEQYF.

The genes are TRBV7-2 and TRBJ1-5, with 7 bases fitting TRBD1. Unmatched junction bases numbered 9, after V lost 4 bases and J lost 0 bases. Looked up from germline, CDR1 is SGHTA and CDR2 is FQGNSA. This CDR3 comprises 17 residues. CDR3 region: CASSSRGQSYSNQPQHF. The CDR3 nucleotides are TGTGCCAGCAGCTCTAGGGGACAGTCTTATAGCAATCAGCCCCAGCATTTT.

The sample holds one count of this clone. This sequence joins TRBV11-2 and TRBJ2-6; weak D call: TRBD1 (5 bases). V was trimmed by 6 bases and J by 0 bases, leaving 15 bases between them. The CDR3 has 17 amino acids. CDR1 SGHAT and CDR2 FQNNGV come from the germline V gene. CDR3 DNA: TGTGCCAGCAGGAGGTGGGGCCGCACCTCTGGGGCCAACGTCCTGACTTTC. Amino acids: CASRRWGRTSGANVLTF.

This clone was seen a single time. The chain has TRBV5-6 and TRBJ2-2, with D perhaps matching TRBD1 (6 bases). This CDR3 comprises 16 residues. Germline CDR1 SGHDT, CDR2 YYEEEE. The germline V and J ends were trimmed by 6 bases and 2 bases, with 17 bases remaining between them. This CDR3 is CASTRPGQFNTGELFF. CDR3 bases: TGTGCCAGCACCCGTCCGGGACAATTTAACACCGGGGAGCTGTTTTTT.

The chain carries TRBV4-1 and TRBJ1-3; D is uncertain. CDR3 length: 14 residues. Germline V lookup: CDR1 MGHRA, CDR2 YSYEKL. Trimming took off 4 bases at V and 2 bases at J, with 9 bases between the two ends. CDR3 sequence (DNA): TGCGCCAGCAGCCCCGGGAAGCCTGGAAACACCATATATTTT. Its protein product is CASSPGKPGNTIYF.

This chain links TRBV5-1 with TRBJ2-2, with D possibly being TRBD1 (6 bases). The CDR3 totals 16 residues. From germline, CDR1 is SGHRS and CDR2 YFSETQ. V lost 0 bases and J lost 2, with 11 bases in between. CDR3 residues: CASSLEGHQNTGELFF. The CDR3 region has the DNA TGCGCCAGCAGCTTGGAGGGACATCAAAACACCGGGGAGCTGTTTTTT.

The gene calls are TRBV29-1 and TRBJ2-2; 9 bases are a match to TRBD1. The V and J ends lost 3 bases and 5 bases, in that order; junction bases with no gene match: 1. Germline V gives CDR1 SQVTM, CDR2 ANQGSEA. The CDR3 length is 13 residues. CDR3 in amino acids: CSVDGTGTGELFF. DNA for the CDR3: TGCAGCGTTGATGGGACAGGGACCGGGGAGCTGTTTTTT.

This clone was observed once. The V call is TRBV30, the J call TRBJ1-3, with D possibly being TRBD1 (5 bases). V was pared by 3 bases and J by 7 bases, with 13 bases between. Germline CDR1 is GTSNPN and CDR2 is SVGIG (reference sequence). There are 13 residues in the CDR3. The DNA of the CDR3 is TGTGCCTGGAGACCCCAGGGTGGGAACACCATATATTTT. The encoded protein is CAWRPQGGNTIYF.

The V and J genes are TRBV6-5 and TRBJ1-2; the D gene is possibly TRBD1 (6 bases). The V end was cut by 6 bases, the J end by 1 base, with 15 bases between. The CDR3 length is 15 residues. The germline V gene has CDR1 MNHEY and CDR2 SVGAGI. CDR3 DNA sequence: TGTGCCAGCAGCCAGGACAGCCGCCTTAACTATGGCTACACCTTC. This translates into CASSQDSRLNYGYTF.

This rearrangement joins TRBV4-2 to TRBJ1-1; D remains ambiguous. CDR3 length: 14 residues. The germline gives CDR1 LGHNA, CDR2 YNFKEQ. V lost 4 bases, J lost 3 bases, and 12 bases lay in between. The CDR3 DNA is TGTGCCAGCAGCCCCAAGGAGGGATACACTGAAGCTTTCTTT. Translation: CASSPKEGYTEAFF.

The rearrangement links TRBV5-8 to TRBJ2-7; D gene ambiguous. V gave up 3 bases and J gave up 0 bases, with 13 bases separating them. The CDR3 has 15 residues. Germline CDR1 SGHTS, CDR2 YDEGEE. Here the CDR3 reads CASSYQPGPSYEQYF. The CDR3 DNA reads as TGTGCCAGCAGCTATCAGCCAGGTCCCTCCTACGAGCAGTACTTC.

The chain couples TRBV5-1 to TRBJ2-7, with 10 bases lining up with TRBD2. The CDR3 extends over 16 amino acids. Germline V CDR1 and CDR2: SGHRS, YFSETQ. J lost 3 bases, V lost 1 base, and 7 bases had no gene match. CDR3 region: CASSLPNSGGIYEQYF. The CDR3 region has the DNA TGCGCCAGCAGCTTGCCTAATAGCGGGGGGATCTACGAGCAGTACTTC.

This chain joins TRBV5-1 and TRBJ1-1; TRBD1 is a possible D gene (5 bases). Per the germline V gene, CDR1 is SGHRS and CDR2 is YFSETQ. V was cut by 4 bases and J by 6 bases, with 16 bases left in between. CDR3 size: 14 residues. CDR3 amino acids: CASSRGTEGPEAFF. The CDR3 nucleotides read TGCGCCAGCAGCCGAGGGACGGAGGGACCTGAAGCTTTCTTT.

The V gene is TRBV29-1, the J gene TRBJ1-1; D is unclear. The V end lost 4 bases, the J end lost 3 bases, and 15 bases lay between the germline ends. CDR1 is SQVTM, CDR2 ANQGSEA, per germline. The CDR3 contains 14 residues. The chain's CDR3 is CSVGQQSIHTEAFF. The DNA for the CDR3 is TGCAGCGTTGGACAACAGAGCATTCACACTGAAGCTTTCTTT.

The rearrangement uses TRBV6-5 and TRBJ2-3; 10 bases fit TRBD1. Germline V gene sequence: CDR1 MNHEY, CDR2 SVGAGI. The CDR3 has 16 amino acids. V was pared by 0 bases and J by 5 bases, with 5 bases of the junction left unmatched. For the CDR3, the DNA is TGTGCCAGCAGTTACTCGGGGGGACAGGGGATAGATACGCAGTATTTT. Translation: CASSYSGGQGIDTQYF.

This rearrangement joins TRBV5-5 to TRBJ1-1, with D maybe TRBD1 (6 bases). The CDR3 runs to 14 residues. Germline CDR1 reads SGHKS; CDR2 reads YYEKEE (reference sequence). V lost 5 bases and J lost 5, with 16 bases in between. The CDR3 nucleotides read TGTGCCAGCAGTTTCCCAGGGGCTCGAACTGAAGCTTTCTTT. Protein: CASSFPGARTEAFF.

The gene calls are TRBV27 and TRBJ1-2, with 7 bases that match TRBD1. V lost 0 bases, J lost 4 bases, and 5 bases stayed unmatched. The germline V gene has CDR1 MNHEY and CDR2 SMNVEV (reference sequence). CDR3 length equals 15 residues. This CDR3 reads CASSLSNSGGYGYTF. CDR3 DNA sequence: TGTGCCAGCAGTTTATCGAATTCAGGGGGCTATGGCTACACCTTC.

This clone was observed a few times. The chain carries TRBV29-1 and TRBJ1-2; 7 nucleotides line up with TRBD1. Unmatched junction bases numbered 3, after V lost 5 bases and J lost 0 bases. The CDR3 has 13 residues. Germline V gene sequence: CDR1 SQVTM, CDR2 ANQGSEA. As DNA, the CDR3 is TGCAGCGTTAAGGGGGCAGCTAACTATGGCTACACCTTC. Its translation: CSVKGAANYGYTF.

The rearrangement joins TRBV4-3 to TRBJ2-2; 14 nucleotides align to TRBD2. V was clipped by 4 bases and J by 0 bases; unmatched bases: 7. Germline assignment: CDR1 LGHNA and CDR2 YSLEER. CDR3 length equals 19 residues. CDR3 region: CASSLRGLAGGTNTGELFF. As DNA, the CDR3 is TGCGCCAGCAGCCTCCGTGGACTAGCGGGGGGAACGAACACCGGGGAGCTGTTTTTT.

This clone is a singleton in its sample. CDR3 sequence reads: CASSTGLHAEQFF. For the CDR3, the DNA is TGCGCCAGCAGCACGGGACTTCACGCCGAGCAGTTCTTC. The chain links TRBV5-1 to TRBJ2-1, with TRBD2 as a possible D gene (6 bases). V dropped 4 bases and J dropped 10 bases, with 15 bases sitting between them. The CDR3 is 13 residues long. CDR1 and CDR2 (germline): SGHRS, YFSETQ. Looking up the rest from reference TRBV5-1 and TRBJ2-1 gives the full variable domain: KAGVTQTPRYLIKTRGQQVTLSCSPISGHRSVSWYQQTPGQGLQFLFEYFSETQRNKGNFPGRFSGRQFSNSRSEMNVSTLELGDSALYLCASSTGLHAEQFFGPGTRLTVL.

The chain links TRBV4-1 to TRBJ2-1, with 11 bases identical to TRBD1. Germline V CDR1 and CDR2: MGHRA, YSYEKL. V lost 4 bases and J lost 6; bases outside the gene matches: 5. The CDR3 runs to 15 residues. CDR3 nucleotides: TGCGCCAGCAGCCCAGGGACAGGGGGGGGCAATGAGCAGTTCTTC. Its translation: CASSPGTGGGNEQFF.

The chain carries TRBV21-1 and TRBJ2-6; TRBD1 is the table's D call and was not checked against the DNA. TRBV21-1 is annotated as a pseudogene. This CDR3 is built from 18 residues. CDR3 protein: CASSSPGTAISGANVLTF. The CDR3 DNA is TGTGCCAGCAGCTCCCCCGGGACAGCGATCTCTGGGGCCAACGTCCTGACTTTC.